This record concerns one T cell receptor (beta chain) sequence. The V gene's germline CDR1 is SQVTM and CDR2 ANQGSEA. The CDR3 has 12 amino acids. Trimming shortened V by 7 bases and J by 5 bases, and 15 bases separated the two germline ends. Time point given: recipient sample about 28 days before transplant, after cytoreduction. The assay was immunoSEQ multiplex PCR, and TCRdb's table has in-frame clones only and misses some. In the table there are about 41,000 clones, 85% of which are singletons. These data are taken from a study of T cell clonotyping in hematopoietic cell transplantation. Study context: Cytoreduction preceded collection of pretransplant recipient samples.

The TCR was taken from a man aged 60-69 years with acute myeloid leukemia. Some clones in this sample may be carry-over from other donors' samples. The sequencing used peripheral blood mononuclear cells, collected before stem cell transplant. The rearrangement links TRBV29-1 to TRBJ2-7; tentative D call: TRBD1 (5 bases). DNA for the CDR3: TGCAGCGCGTATCAGGGTCTGAACGAGCAGTACTTC. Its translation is CSAYQGLNEQYF.